This TCR beta chain was sequenced in a study of regulatory T cells in long-lasting Graves disease (dated by TCRdb to the early 2020s). Study-level background: Persistent Graves' disease was defined as persistently positive TSH receptor autoantibodies together with antithyroid drug treatment for over 5 years. Persistent Graves' disease patients were compared with newly diagnosed Graves' disease patients by peripheral blood TCR sequencing and RNA sequencing. The study was conducted in China and was registered as a clinical trial. A total of 35 or so samples were covered by TCR sequencing, comprising approximately 13 persistent and around 20 newly diagnosed Graves' disease patients. Antithyroid drugs had been taken for about 10.3 years on average by persistent Graves' disease patients in the clinical cohort. Overall study results and their limits: The small sample size was acknowledged by the authors as a limitation that may reduce accuracy. Only the TCR beta chain was sequenced and analyzed. Persistent patients shared more public clonotypes among themselves (over 2,500) than newly diagnosed patients did (more than 950). Compared with newly diagnosed patients, patients with persistent Graves' disease had lower TCR Shannon entropy and fewer highly expanded clones, which suggests clonal expansion. Because the primary lesion, thyroid tissue, could not be accessed, the study looked at peripheral blood alone. Preferential use of TRBV28, TRBJ1-2 and TRBJ2-5 was observed in persistent disease, whereas TRBV20-1 and TRBJ2-1 were favored in newly diagnosed disease.

The library came from multiplex PCR. Sequencing instrument: Illumina HiSeq 4000. iRepertoire HTBI primers and Arm-PCR amplification of CDR3 regions were used to construct TCR beta libraries. Gel purification was performed on PCR products prior to sequencing. The authors' analysis ran thus. Across samples, about 64 TRBV and around 15 TRBJ segments were identified and used for gene usage analysis of CDR3 amino acid clonotypes. Filtered high-quality paired reads were merged into contigs using COPE and FqMerger. BLAST was used to align contigs to IMGT TRBV, TRBD and TRBJ reference genes, with CDR3 defined following IMGT. Any clonotype with a frequency above 0.1% was counted as a highly expanded clone. Shannon entropy served as the measure of repertoire diversity, while the Gini coefficient captured V-J evenness. A clonotype found in more than one individual was treated as public. The public sequencing data were trimmed at Q25 with fastp and processed into clonotypes with MiXCR by TCRdb, which kept only in-frame beta chains. Rows are combined by CDR3 protein, so each entry shows the most common genes and DNA. The authors' filters were not applied to this entry. The sample has around 340,000 distinct CDR3 sequences on record, about 19% of them singletons. Jointly, the top ten make up roughly 27% of the sample.

What the time point label conveys for this sample: persistent/refractory GD, antithyroid drugs over 5 years with positive TRAb. RNA was extracted from PBMCs in TRIzol for both TCR sequencing and RNA sequencing. The diagnosis of Graves' disease followed American Thyroid Association guidelines. Patients were recruited from an endocrinology department in Xi'an, China. From each patient, about 9 milliliters of peripheral blood was collected into an EDTA anticoagulant tube. Ficoll Paque Plus density gradient separation was used to isolate PBMCs, and no further T cell sorting was done. An Agilent 2100 Bioanalyzer and agarose gel were used to assess RNA quality, and a NanoDrop 2000 was used to measure RNA concentration. Ends trimmed: V by 3 bases, J by 2 bases; bases unmatched to a gene: 7. According to the germline V gene, CDR1 reads SGHTA and CDR2 reads FQGNSA. The CDR3 starts with the cysteine, ends with the phenylalanine, and has 15 residues. The sequence is cut down to CDR3 DNA, 45 bases in frame from base 1.

Comment on this clonotype: Its binding antigen is unknown. Base-call qualities are not available, and no considerably larger clone is one nucleotide away.

The sequencing used peripheral blood mononuclear cells (PBMCs), collected when the disease was refractory, from a patient treated with antithyroid drugs. The TCR originated in a female donor with Graves disease. In this chain, TRBV7-2 is recombined with TRBJ2-7, and 7 junction bases match TRBD2. The DNA sequence is TGTGCCAGCAGCTTCGAGGGAGGGGCCGCCTACGAGCAGTACTTC. This encodes CASSFEGGAAYEQYF.